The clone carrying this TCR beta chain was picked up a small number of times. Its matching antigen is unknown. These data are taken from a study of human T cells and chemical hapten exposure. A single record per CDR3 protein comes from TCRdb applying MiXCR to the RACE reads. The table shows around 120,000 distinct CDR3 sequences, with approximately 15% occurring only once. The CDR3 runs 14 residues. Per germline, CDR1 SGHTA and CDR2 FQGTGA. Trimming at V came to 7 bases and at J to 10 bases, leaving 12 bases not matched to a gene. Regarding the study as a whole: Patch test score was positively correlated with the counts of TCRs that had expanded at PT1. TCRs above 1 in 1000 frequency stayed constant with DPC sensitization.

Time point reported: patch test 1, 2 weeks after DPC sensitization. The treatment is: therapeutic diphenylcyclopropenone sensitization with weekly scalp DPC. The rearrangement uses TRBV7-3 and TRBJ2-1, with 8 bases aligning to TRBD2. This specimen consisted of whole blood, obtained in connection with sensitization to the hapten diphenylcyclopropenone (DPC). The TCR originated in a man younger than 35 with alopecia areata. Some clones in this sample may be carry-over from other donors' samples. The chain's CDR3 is CASTQLPGGREQFF. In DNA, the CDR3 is TGTGCCAGCACCCAGCTTCCGGGGGGGCGGGAGCAGTTCTTC.